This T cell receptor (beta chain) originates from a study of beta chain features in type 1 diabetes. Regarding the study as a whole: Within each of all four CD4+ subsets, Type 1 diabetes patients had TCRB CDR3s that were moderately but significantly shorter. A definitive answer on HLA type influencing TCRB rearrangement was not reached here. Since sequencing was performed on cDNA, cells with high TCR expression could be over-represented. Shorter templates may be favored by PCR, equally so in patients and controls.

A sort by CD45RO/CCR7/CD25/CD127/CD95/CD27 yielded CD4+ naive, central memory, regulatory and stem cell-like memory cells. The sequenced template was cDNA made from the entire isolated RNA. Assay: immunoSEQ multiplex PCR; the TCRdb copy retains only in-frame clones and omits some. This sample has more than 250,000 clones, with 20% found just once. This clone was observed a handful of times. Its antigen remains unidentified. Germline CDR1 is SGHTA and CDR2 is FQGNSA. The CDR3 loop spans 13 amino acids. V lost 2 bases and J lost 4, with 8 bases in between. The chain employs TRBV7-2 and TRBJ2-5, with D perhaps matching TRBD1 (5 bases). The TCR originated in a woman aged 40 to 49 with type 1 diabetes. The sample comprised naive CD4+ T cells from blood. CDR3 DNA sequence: TGTGCCAGCAGCTTAAGGCAGGGAGAGACCCAGTACTTC. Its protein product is CASSLRQGETQYF.